The T cell receptor (beta chain) under discussion was sequenced for a study of beta chain features in type 1 diabetes. Germline CDR1 and CDR2: SGHNT and YYREEE (reference sequence). The CDR3 runs 14 residues. The V end was cut by 6 bases, the J end by 8 bases, with 20 bases between. The table lists this clone with a few counts. Its antigen is as yet unknown. Study conclusions and caveats: Within each of all four CD4+ subsets, Type 1 diabetes patients had TCRB CDR3s that were moderately but significantly shorter. More deletions and fewer insertions at VDJ junctions were found in patients with type 1 diabetes.

The entirety of the isolated RNA underwent reverse transcription, so expressed TCRB transcripts were sequenced. Generated by immunoSEQ multiplex PCR, the TCRdb table keeps only in-frame clones and is missing some. In the table there are more than 300,000 clones, roughly 12% of which are singletons. This chain links TRBV5-4 with TRBJ1-2; maybe TRBD1 (5 bases). This TCR derives from a young woman with type 1 diabetes. Material for sequencing was naive CD4+ T cells from blood. The CDR3 DNA follows: TGTGCCAGCAACTCTCAAAAAGGGGTAGGAGGCTACACCTTC. Protein: CASNSQKGVGGYTF.